Listed below are T cell receptor beta chains from one sample, sequenced in a study of early T cells in non-severe SARS-CoV-2 infection. TCRdb used MiXCR to reprocess the 5' RACE reads, holding one entry per CDR3 protein. The sample holds around 30,000 distinct CDR3 sequences, roughly 5.7% seen once. Input material: whole blood. The receptors stem from an adult who was a healthcare worker with PCR-confirmed SARS-CoV-2 infection or an uninfected control (not recorded which). Both conserved end residues are part of each CDR3. D genes are given only for firm matches. Some rows have no size entry. The others give once, few or many, or a class for an expanded clone.

size | J | length | D | V | CDR3 | DNA
few | TRBJ2-3 | 17 | TRBD2 | TRBV5-1 | CASSLGWGGGSTDTQYF | TGCGCCAGCAGCCTCGGGTGGGGCGGGGGTTCCACAGATACGCAGTATTTT
few | TRBJ2-7 | 14 | TRBD1 | TRBV30 | CAWRGATGADEQYF | TGTGCCTGGAGAGGAGCTACAGGGGCGGACGAGCAGTACTTC
many | TRBJ1-4 | 16 | - | TRBV4-1 | CASSQASPGGGEKLFF | TGCGCCAGCAGCCAAGCTTCCCCCGGGGGTGGTGAAAAACTGTTTTTT
- | TRBJ2-7 | 20 | TRBD2 | TRBV6-5 | CASSYRAPGLAGGRSYEQYF | TGTGCCAGCAGTTACAGGGCTCCGGGACTAGCGGGAGGAAGGTCCTACGAGCAGTACTTC
many | TRBJ2-3 | 15 | - | TRBV7-8 | CASSFGTGSTDTQYF | TGTGCCAGCAGCTTTGGGACTGGGAGCACAGATACGCAGTATTTT
few | TRBJ1-5 | 13 | - | TRBV18 | CASSRSRNQPQHF | TGTGCCAGCTCACGAAGCCGCAATCAGCCCCAGCATTTT
many | TRBJ1-4 | 14 | - | TRBV11-2 | CASSLDRDPEKLFF | TGTGCCAGCAGCTTAGACAGGGATCCTGAAAAACTGTTTTTT
many | TRBJ2-2 | 15 | TRBD2 | TRBV5-1 | CASSEAGGRVGELFF | TGCGCCAGCAGCGAAGCGGGGGGGCGTGTCGGGGAGCTGTTTTTT
many | TRBJ1-5 | 13 | - | TRBV2 | CASSREDGQPQHF | TGTGCCAGCAGCCGGGAGGACGGGCAGCCCCAGCATTTT
many | TRBJ2-7 | 16 | TRBD1 | TRBV19 | CASSIVKGQGDYEQYF | TGTGCCAGTAGTATAGTTAAAGGACAGGGGGATTACGAGCAGTACTTC
many | TRBJ1-1 | 15 | - | TRBV6-6 | CASTTPGRANTEAFF | TGTGCCAGCACCACCCCGGGCAGGGCGAACACTGAAGCTTTCTTT
few | TRBJ1-1 | 13 | - | TRBV7-6 | CASSLTFGTEAFF | TGTGCCAGCAGCTTAACTTTTGGCACTGAAGCTTTCTTT
many | TRBJ2-7 | 15 | - | TRBV27 | CASSPIVGTVYEQYF | TGTGCCAGCAGTCCGATCGTGGGGACTGTCTACGAGCAGTACTTC
- | TRBJ2-1 | 15 | TRBD2 | TRBV20-1 | CSARDRTSGTEEQFF | TGCAGTGCTAGAGATCGGACTAGCGGGACGGAGGAGCAGTTCTTC
- | TRBJ2-3 | 15 | TRBD2 | TRBV5-1 | CASSVSSGRTDTQYF | TGCGCCAGCAGCGTCTCTAGCGGGCGCACAGATACGCAGTATTTT
- | TRBJ2-3 | 19 | TRBD2 | TRBV4-3 | CASSRRIAGTSGETDTQYF | TGCGCCAGCAGCCGAAGAATAGCCGGGACTAGCGGGGAGACAGATACGCAGTATTTT
many | TRBJ2-3 | 13 | - | TRBV7-6 | CASSLVAADTQYF | TGTGCCAGCAGCTTAGTGGCAGCAGATACGCAGTATTTT